A single sample gave rise to the 19 T cell receptor beta chains below, sequenced in a study of cytomegalovirus exposure and HLA in healthy donors. Primers: 60 Vbeta forward and 13 Jbeta reverse. Data came from immunoSEQ multiplex PCR; TCRdb stores just in-frame clones and leaves some out. The sample includes about 150,000 clones, 65% to 85% seen only once; the top ten take 2.4%. Sequencing used PBMCs. Receptor source: a male donor in good health and CMV-seronegative.

This chain connects TRBV27 to TRBJ1-2, with 8 nucleotides matching TRBD1. V lost 5 bases, J lost 7 bases, and 12 bases stayed unmatched. Per germline, CDR1 MNHEY and CDR2 SMNVEV (reference sequence). The CDR3 sequence is 15 residues long. In nucleotides, the CDR3 is TGTGCCAGCAGTCCGGACAGGGAACTTATAGGTGGCTACACCTTC. It codes for CASSPDRELIGGYTF.

This CDR3 reads CSVAGTGGYTF. CDR3 DNA: TGCAGCGTCGCCGGGACAGGGGGCTACACCTTC. This chain links TRBV29-1 with TRBJ1-2; 9 bases fit TRBD1. Germline V gene sequence: CDR1 SQVTM, CDR2 ANQGSEA. The CDR3 is 11 amino acids. The V and J ends lost 6 bases and 8 bases, in that order; junction bases with no gene match: 4.

This clone has only one observation. This sequence joins TRBV9 and TRBJ2-7; a weak D match, TRBD2 (6 bases). CDR3 size: 13 residues. Germline CDR1 reads SGDLS; CDR2 reads YYNGEE. V was clipped by 3 bases and J by 0 bases, with 7 bases between them. CDR3 amino acids: CASSGRASYEQYF. CDR3 nucleotides: TGTGCCAGCAGCGGGAGGGCCTCCTACGAGCAGTACTTC.

The DNA for the CDR3 is TGTGCCAGCAGCTTGCCAGGGGGAAGAGGTGAAAAACTGTTTTTT. Protein sequence: CASSLPGGRGEKLFF. V usage is TRBV5-8 and J usage is TRBJ1-4, with 7 bases matching TRBD1. The CDR3 has 15 amino acids. Germline V gene sequence: CDR1 SGHTS, CDR2 YDEGEE. Trimming took 1 base from V and 7 from J; bases not matched to a gene: 7. Variable domain in full (rest from reference TRBV5-8 and TRBJ1-4): EAGVTQSPTHLIKTRGQQATLRCSPISGHTSVYWYQQALGLGLQFLLWYDEGEERNRGNFPPRFSGRQFPNYSSELNVNALELEDSALYLCASSLPGGRGEKLFFGSGTQLSVL.

This clone was observed a few times. CDR3 protein: CASSFRTRWHEQYF. The DNA for the CDR3 is TGTGCCAGCAGTTTCCGGACTAGATGGCACGAGCAGTACTTC. This chain uses TRBV28 with TRBJ2-7, with 7 positions matching TRBD2. The V gene's germline CDR1 is MDHEN and CDR2 SYDVKM. V lost 3 bases and J lost 5; bases outside the gene matches: 7. The CDR3 runs to 14 residues.

The chain's CDR3 is CASSLRQGLGETQYF. The CDR3 bases are TGTGCCAGCAGTTTAAGACAGGGGTTAGGGGAGACCCAGTACTTC. The chain couples TRBV28 to TRBJ2-5, with 8 bases lining up with TRBD1. Looked up from germline, CDR1 is MDHEN and CDR2 is SYDVKM. The CDR3 is 15 residues long. The J segment lost 5 bases and the V segment lost 2 bases, leaving 7 bases of the junction unmatched.

The CDR3, as DNA: TGTGCCAGCAGCGTAGCAGCGGCAGCGAACACTGAAGCTTTCTTT. This codes for CASSVAAAANTEAFF. This chain connects TRBV9 to TRBJ1-1; D is undetermined. The germline V gene encodes CDR1 SGDLS and CDR2 YYNGEE. This CDR3 is built from 15 residues. Trimming left V 0 bases short and J 1 base short, with 10 bases between.

This chain joins TRBV5-4 and TRBJ2-5; TRBD1 is a possible D gene (6 bases). This CDR3 spans 13 amino acids. Germline assignment: CDR1 SGHNT and CDR2 YYREEE (reference sequence). V lost 3 bases, J lost 4 bases, and 10 bases lay in between. CDR3 DNA sequence: TGTGCCAGCAGCTCACAGGGTCGAGAGACCCAGTACTTC. This encodes CASSSQGRETQYF.

This chain uses TRBV5-4 with TRBJ1-2; a weak D match, TRBD1 (5 bases). Deletions cut 1 base from V and 7 bases from J, with 11 bases between. This CDR3 is built from 13 residues. CDR1 is SGHNT, CDR2 YYREEE, per germline (reference sequence). In DNA, the CDR3 is TGTGCCAGCAGCTTGCGGGGCGGGAGTGGCTACACCTTC. Its translation: CASSLRGGSGYTF.

This rearrangement joins TRBV19 to TRBJ2-7; TRBD2 matches at 9 bases. The CDR3 has 14 residues. V lost 5 bases and J lost 6; bases outside the gene matches: 8. CDR1 and CDR2 (germline): LNHDA, SQIVND (reference sequence). Here the CDR3 DNA reads TGTGCCAGTAGTGGGCAGCGGGAGGTCGGCGAGCAGTACTTC. It codes for CASSGQREVGEQYF. Complete variable domain (other parts from reference TRBV19 and TRBJ2-7): DGGITQSPKYLFRKEGQNVTLSCEQNLNHDAMYWYRQDPGQGLRLIYYSQIVNDFQKGDIAEGYSVSREKKESFPLTVTSAQKNPTAFYLCASSGQREVGEQYFGPGTRLTVT.

The gene calls are TRBV5-3 and TRBJ2-5; D remains ambiguous. TRBV5-3 is an ORF, and what it does is uncertain. V was shortened by 7 bases and J by 5 bases, with 21 bases between the two germline ends. This CDR3 has 15 residues. In DNA, the CDR3 is TGTGCCAGACCTTCACAACTTAGCATGAGGGAGACCCAGTACTTC. This gives the protein CARPSQLSMRETQYF.

A word on this clone: A read error may produce the germline difference seen at one junction end. The gene calls are TRBV7-7 and TRBJ2-2; 13 bases align to TRBD2. Germline CDR1 SSHAT, CDR2 FNYEAQ (reference sequence). The CDR3 runs to 15 residues. The CDR3 region is CASSPGLAGTGELFF. The CDR3 DNA is TGTGCTAGCAGCCCGGGACTAGCGGGGACCGGGGAGCTGTTTTTT.

The chain is built from TRBV19 and TRBJ2-5; D is possibly TRBD2 (5 bases). The germline V gene has CDR1 LNHDA and CDR2 SQIVND (reference sequence). Trimming took off 4 bases at V and 1 base at J, with 10 bases between the two ends. The CDR3 is made up of 14 amino acids. This chain's CDR3 is CASSNPGLQETQYF. In DNA form, the CDR3 reads TGTGCCAGTAGTAATCCCGGACTCCAAGAGACCCAGTACTTC. The full variable domain, completed using reference TRBV19 and TRBJ2-5, is DGGITQSPKYLFRKEGQNVTLSCEQNLNHDAMYWYRQDPGQGLRLIYYSQIVNDFQKGDIAEGYSVSREKKESFPLTVTSAQKNPTAFYLCASSNPGLQETQYFGPGTRLLVL.

This clone was found a few times. The chain carries TRBV6-1 and TRBJ1-4; D unresolved. The germline V and J ends were trimmed by 0 bases and 6 bases, with 8 bases remaining between them. Germline V gene sequence: CDR1 MNHNS, CDR2 SASEGT. The CDR3 contains 14 residues. CDR3 protein: CASSEAVADEKLFF. The CDR3 DNA sequence: TGTGCCAGCAGTGAAGCAGTGGCCGATGAAAAACTGTTTTTT.

This clone was seen only once. V is TRBV4-2 and J is TRBJ1-2, with D maybe TRBD1 (6 bases). The V and J ends lost 1 base and 8 bases respectively, with 20 bases between them. Germline-derived CDR1 and CDR2 are LGHNA and YNFKEQ. CDR3 length: 16 residues. CDR3 nucleotides: TGTGCCAGCAGCCAAGGGGGGGGGCTCTTGGACCAAGGCTACACCTTC. Translation: CASSQGGGLLDQGYTF.

This chain joins TRBV4-3 and TRBJ2-2; D may be TRBD2 (6 bases). There are 16 residues in the CDR3. V was clipped by 3 bases and J by 2 bases, with 13 bases between them. The germline CDR1 and CDR2 sequences are LGHNA and YSLEER. This CDR3 is CASSQYPGLNTGELFF. The CDR3 nucleotides read TGCGCCAGCAGCCAGTACCCGGGACTCAACACCGGGGAGCTGTTTTTT.

This clone was counted a few times. This chain links TRBV4-2 with TRBJ1-1, with D unclear. The CDR3 loop spans 13 amino acids. V was trimmed by 0 bases and J by 5 bases, leaving 7 bases between them. Germline values: CDR1 LGHNA, CDR2 YNFKEQ. CDR3 sequence reads: CASSQEGVTEAFF. The CDR3 DNA sequence: TGTGCCAGCAGCCAAGAGGGCGTAACTGAAGCTTTCTTT.

The chain carries TRBV9 and TRBJ2-5; 10 bases map to TRBD2. There are 17 residues in the CDR3. V was clipped by 0 bases and J by 4 bases; unmatched bases: 9. Germline V gene lookup returns CDR1 SGDLS and CDR2 YYNGEE. The chain's CDR3 is CASSVESGGALTETQYF. DNA of the CDR3: TGTGCCAGCAGCGTAGAGAGCGGGGGGGCCTTAACAGAGACCCAGTACTTC.

V and J are TRBV5-1 and TRBJ2-7; the D gene is possibly TRBD1 (7 bases). V gave up 1 base and J gave up 5 bases, with 13 bases separating them. This CDR3 region has 14 residues. Germline V gene lookup returns CDR1 SGHRS and CDR2 YFSETQ. This CDR3 reads CASSLRQGGDEQYF. DNA for the CDR3: TGCGCCAGCAGCTTGAGGCAGGGGGGCGACGAGCAGTACTTC.